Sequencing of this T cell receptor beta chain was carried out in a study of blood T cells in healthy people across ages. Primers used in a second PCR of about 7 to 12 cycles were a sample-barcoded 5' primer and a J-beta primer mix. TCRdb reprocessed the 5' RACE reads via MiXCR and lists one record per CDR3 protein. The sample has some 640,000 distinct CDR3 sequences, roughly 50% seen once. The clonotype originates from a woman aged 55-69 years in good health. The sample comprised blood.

As DNA, the CDR3 is TGTGCCAGCAGCTTAGCCGGGACAGGGCCCAACACCATATATTTT. Its translation: CASSLAGTGPNTIYF. The chain joins TRBV7-2 to TRBJ1-3; 9 bases are a match to TRBD1. Germline loops: CDR1 SGHTA, CDR2 FQGNSA. This CDR3 has 15 residues. The V gene end was trimmed by 0 bases and the J gene end by 7 bases; junction bases not matched to a gene: 4.